These 16 T cell receptor beta chains came from one sample sequenced in a study of blood T cell repertoires in COVID-19. The repertoire was sequenced with immunoSEQ multiplex PCR; TCRdb's copy has only in-frame clones and lacks some. This sample has approximately 83,000 clones, with approximately 80% found just once. Specimen: peripheral blood. The origin of the receptors is a woman older than 75 with acute or convalescent COVID-19.

V usage is TRBV4-3 and J usage is TRBJ2-7; 12 bases match TRBD1. Germline V lookup: CDR1 LGHNA, CDR2 YSLEER. Germline trimming cut 8 bases from V and 6 bases from J; bases unmatched to any gene: 11. The CDR3 runs to 15 residues. CDR3 loop: CASRAVGTGGSEQYF. The CDR3 DNA sequence: TGCGCCAGCCGAGCCGTCGGGACAGGGGGCAGCGAGCAGTACTTC.

CDR3 sequence: CASSDWGGEQFF. The DNA of the CDR3 is TGTGCCAGCAGTGACTGGGGGGGGGAGCAGTTCTTC. The chain is built from TRBV2 and TRBJ2-1; the match to TRBD2 covers 7 bases. The germline gives CDR1 SNHLY, CDR2 FYNNEI. The CDR3 has 12 residues. Germline trimming cut 3 bases from V and 10 bases from J; bases unmatched to any gene: 3.

The chain carries TRBV18 and TRBJ1-2; 8 bases align to TRBD1. This CDR3 is built from 13 residues. CDR1 is KGHSH and CDR2 is LQKENI in the germline V gene. J was trimmed by 7 bases and V by 6 bases; bases with no gene match: 7. CDR3 nucleotides: TGTGCCAGCTCCGAGCAGGGGGCGAGTGGCTACACCTTC. It encodes CASSEQGASGYTF.

The rearrangement links TRBV7-3 to TRBJ2-1; TRBD2 agrees at 8 bases. The J segment lost 5 bases and the V segment lost 1 base, leaving 13 bases of the junction unmatched. Germline values: CDR1 SGHTA, CDR2 FQGTGA. CDR3 size: 18 residues. The CDR3 DNA follows: TGTGCCAGCAGCTTAAGCCCCCCCGGCGGGAGGCTCGACAATGAGCAGTTCTTC. As protein: CASSLSPPGGRLDNEQFF.

V gene TRBV11-2 combines with J gene TRBJ1-2, with D uncertain. Germline CDR1 SGHAT, CDR2 FQNNGV. CDR3 length equals 12 residues. Trimming pared 4 bases from V and 5 bases from J, leaving 8 bases between. The CDR3 loop is CASSSGFYGYTF. DNA for the CDR3: TGTGCCAGCAGCTCAGGATTTTATGGCTACACCTTC. The whole variable domain, filled in from reference TRBV11-2 and TRBJ1-2, reads EAGVAQSPRYKIIEKRQSVAFWCNPISGHATLYWYQQILGQGPKLLIQFQNNGVVDDSQLPKDRFSAERLKGVDSTLKIQPAKLEDSAVYLCASSSGFYGYTFGSGTRLTVV.

The chain recombines TRBV7-2 with TRBJ2-7; D not certain. V was pared by 3 bases and J by 0 bases, with 6 bases between. The V gene's germline CDR1 is SGHTA and CDR2 FQGNSA. This CDR3 is 13 amino acids long. CDR3 amino acids: CASSLASSYEQYF. CDR3 coding DNA: TGTGCCAGCAGCTTGGCTAGCTCCTACGAGCAGTACTTC.

This chain joins TRBV6-7 and TRBJ1-3; D remains ambiguous. TRBV6-7 is an ORF for which the function is uncertain. Trimming took 2 bases from V and 3 from J, leaving 8 bases between them. The CDR3 runs 14 residues. The CDR3, as DNA: TGTGCCAGCAGTTACCACAGCAGTGGAAACACCATATATTTT. Translation: CASSYHSSGNTIYF.

The V gene is TRBV5-6, the J gene TRBJ2-1; D may be TRBD2 (5 bases). The V end was cut by 3 bases, the J end by 9 bases, with 13 bases between. The germline V gene has CDR1 SGHDT and CDR2 YYEEEE. The length of the CDR3 is 13 residues. For the CDR3, the DNA is TGTGCCAGCAGCTGGGAGAGGTCCGGTGAGCAGTTCTTC. The encoded protein is CASSWERSGEQFF.

The chain has TRBV5-4 and TRBJ1-2; D perhaps matches TRBD1 (6 bases). The V gene lost 4 bases and the J gene lost 3 bases, with 13 bases spanning the gap. Looked up from germline, CDR1 is SGHNT and CDR2 is YYREEE (reference sequence). The CDR3 is made up of 14 amino acids. CDR3 protein: CASSLTQGYYGYTF. CDR3 nucleotides: TGTGCCAGCAGCCTCACACAGGGATACTATGGCTACACCTTC.

This clone has a single count. The chain combines TRBV5-4 with TRBJ2-1, with unresolved D. V was clipped by 0 bases and J by 3 bases, with 10 bases between them. From germline, CDR1 is SGHNT and CDR2 YYREEE (reference sequence). This CDR3 comprises 15 residues. The CDR3 sequence is CASSLAGRSYNEQFF. The CDR3 bases are TGTGCCAGCAGCTTGGCCGGCCGGAGCTACAATGAGCAGTTCTTC.

The rearrangement uses TRBV28 and TRBJ1-2; no clear D gene. The CDR3 runs to 14 residues. Germline CDR1 and CDR2: MDHEN and SYDVKM. The V and J ends lost 0 bases and 8 bases respectively, with 13 bases between them. The CDR3 region is CASSLWVTTGGYTF. In nucleotides, the CDR3 is TGTGCCAGCAGTTTATGGGTCACAACGGGAGGCTACACCTTC.

The V call is TRBV5-4, the J call TRBJ2-7; D may be TRBD2 (6 bases). Germline V gene data show CDR1 as SGHNT and CDR2 as YYREEE (reference sequence). The V end lost 1 base, the J end lost 5 bases, and 16 bases lay between the germline ends. The CDR3 length is 15 residues. The CDR3 loop is CASSLMGLLGHEQYF. CDR3 DNA: TGTGCCAGCAGCTTGATGGGACTCTTGGGCCACGAGCAGTACTTC.

The chain couples TRBV6-5 to TRBJ1-2; D might be TRBD1 (6 bases). With 4 bases removed from V and 2 bases from J, the gap between germline ends came to 11 bases. The CDR3 runs to 14 residues. Germline-derived CDR1 and CDR2 are MNHEY and SVGAGI. In DNA form, the CDR3 reads TGTGCCAGCAGTTTACAGACAGGCAACTATGGCTACACCTTC. Its translation: CASSLQTGNYGYTF.

The chain carries TRBV4-2 and TRBJ2-3, with D maybe TRBD2 (5 bases). The germline gives CDR1 LGHNA, CDR2 YNFKEQ. The CDR3 covers 14 residues. The V end lost 1 base, the J end lost 0 bases, and 5 bases lay between the germline ends. CDR3 region: CASSQGGSTDTQYF. The CDR3 DNA sequence: TGTGCCAGCAGCCAAGGCGGGAGCACAGATACGCAGTATTTT.

This clone was detected once. This chain uses TRBV9 with TRBJ2-3; D gene uncertain. CDR1 is SGDLS, CDR2 YYNGEE, per germline. This CDR3 comprises 13 residues. The V end lost 4 bases, the J end lost 5 bases, and 11 bases lay between the germline ends. The DNA of the CDR3 is TGTGCCAGCAGCTCTCGGCCGGGAGATACGCAGTATTTT. Amino acid sequence: CASSSRPGDTQYF.

This chain connects TRBV19 to TRBJ2-3; TRBD2 agrees at 10 bases. V trimming: 4 bases; J trimming: 2 bases; junction bases outside the gene matches: 15. The CDR3 has 19 amino acids. CDR1 LNHDA and CDR2 SQIVND come from the germline V gene (reference sequence). The DNA for the CDR3 is TGTGCCAGTAGTACCGAATTTACGGGAGGACTAGCGGACACAGATACGCAGTATTTT. Its translation is CASSTEFTGGLADTDTQYF.